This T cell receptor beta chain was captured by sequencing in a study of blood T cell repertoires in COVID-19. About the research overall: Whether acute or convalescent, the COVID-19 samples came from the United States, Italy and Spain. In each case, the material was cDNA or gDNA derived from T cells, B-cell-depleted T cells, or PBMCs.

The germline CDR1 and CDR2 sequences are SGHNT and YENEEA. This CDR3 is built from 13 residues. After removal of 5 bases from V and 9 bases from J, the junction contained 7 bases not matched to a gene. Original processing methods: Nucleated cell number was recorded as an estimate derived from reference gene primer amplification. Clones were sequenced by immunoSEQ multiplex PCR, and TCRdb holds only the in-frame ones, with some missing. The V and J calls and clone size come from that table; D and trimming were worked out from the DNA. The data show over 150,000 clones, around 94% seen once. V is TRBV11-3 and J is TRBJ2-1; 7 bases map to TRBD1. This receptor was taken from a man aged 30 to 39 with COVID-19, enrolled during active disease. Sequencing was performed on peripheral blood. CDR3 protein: CASSPRQGPEQFF. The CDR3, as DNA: TGTGCCAGCAGCCCCAGACAGGGACCTGAGCAGTTCTTC.